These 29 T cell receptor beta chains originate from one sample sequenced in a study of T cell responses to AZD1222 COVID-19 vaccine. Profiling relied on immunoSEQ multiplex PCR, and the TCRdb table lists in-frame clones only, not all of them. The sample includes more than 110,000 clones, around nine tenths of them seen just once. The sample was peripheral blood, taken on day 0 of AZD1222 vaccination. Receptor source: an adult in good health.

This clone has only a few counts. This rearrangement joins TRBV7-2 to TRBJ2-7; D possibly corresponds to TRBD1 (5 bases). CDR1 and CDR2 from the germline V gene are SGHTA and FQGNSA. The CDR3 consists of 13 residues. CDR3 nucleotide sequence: TGTGCTATAAGGGGTAGGTCCTCCTACGAGCAGTACTTC. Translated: CAIRGRSSYEQYF.

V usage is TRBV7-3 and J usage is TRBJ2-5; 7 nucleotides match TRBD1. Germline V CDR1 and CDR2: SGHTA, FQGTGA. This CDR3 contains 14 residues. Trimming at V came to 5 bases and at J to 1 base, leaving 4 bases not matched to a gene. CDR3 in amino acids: CASSPGTAQETQYF. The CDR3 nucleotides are TGTGCCAGCAGCCCCGGGACAGCCCAAGAGACCCAGTACTTC.

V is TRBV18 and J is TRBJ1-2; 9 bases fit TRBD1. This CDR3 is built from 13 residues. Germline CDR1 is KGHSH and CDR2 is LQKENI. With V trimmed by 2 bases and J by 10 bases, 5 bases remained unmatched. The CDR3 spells CASSPAGTGPYTF. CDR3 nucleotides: TGTGCCAGCTCACCAGCCGGGACAGGGCCCTACACCTTC.

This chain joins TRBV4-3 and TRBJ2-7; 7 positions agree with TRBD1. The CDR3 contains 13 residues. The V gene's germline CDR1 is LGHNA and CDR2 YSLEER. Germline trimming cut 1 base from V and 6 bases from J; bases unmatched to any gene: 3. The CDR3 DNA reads TGCGCCAGCAGCCAAGGACAGGGTGGCGAGCAGTACTTC. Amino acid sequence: CASSQGQGGEQYF.

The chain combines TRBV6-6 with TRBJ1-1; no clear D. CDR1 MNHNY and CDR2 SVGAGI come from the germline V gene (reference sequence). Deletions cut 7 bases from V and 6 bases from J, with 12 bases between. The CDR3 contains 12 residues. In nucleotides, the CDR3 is TGTGCCAGCACCTCGAGGATGGCTGAAGCTTTCTTT. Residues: CASTSRMAEAFF.

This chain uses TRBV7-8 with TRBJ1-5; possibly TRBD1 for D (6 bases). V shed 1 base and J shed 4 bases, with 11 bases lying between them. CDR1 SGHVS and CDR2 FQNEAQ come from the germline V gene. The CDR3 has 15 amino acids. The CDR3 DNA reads TGTGCCAGCAGCTTAGAGGACAGTAATAATCAGCCCCAGCATTTT. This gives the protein CASSLEDSNNQPQHF. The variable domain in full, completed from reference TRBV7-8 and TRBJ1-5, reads GAGVSQSPRYKVAKRGQDVALRCDPISGHVSLFWYQQALGQGPEFLTYFQNEAQLDKSGLPSDRFFAERPEGSVSTLKIQRTQQEDSAVYLCASSLEDSNNQPQHFGDGTRLSIL.

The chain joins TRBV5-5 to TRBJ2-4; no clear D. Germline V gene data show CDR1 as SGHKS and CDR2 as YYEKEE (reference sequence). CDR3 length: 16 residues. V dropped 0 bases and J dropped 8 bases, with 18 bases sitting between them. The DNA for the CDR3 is TGTGCCAGCAGCTTGGCCCTGGGGAAGGCGTCCCACATTCAGTACTTC. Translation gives CASSLALGKASHIQYF.

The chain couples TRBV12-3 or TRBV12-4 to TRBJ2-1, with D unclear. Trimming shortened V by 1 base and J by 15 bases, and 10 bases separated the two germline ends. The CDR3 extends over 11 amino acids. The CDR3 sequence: CASSLGGSLFF. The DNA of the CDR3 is TGTGCCAGCAGTTTAGGCGGTAGTCTGTTCTTC.

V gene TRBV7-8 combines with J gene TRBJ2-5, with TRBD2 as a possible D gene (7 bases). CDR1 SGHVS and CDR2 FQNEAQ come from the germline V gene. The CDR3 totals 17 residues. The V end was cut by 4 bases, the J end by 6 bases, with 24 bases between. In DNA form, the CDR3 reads TGTGCCAGCAGCTCCCCGGGGGGCTCTGGGCCTCGGCAGACCCAGTACTTC. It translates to CASSSPGGSGPRQTQYF.

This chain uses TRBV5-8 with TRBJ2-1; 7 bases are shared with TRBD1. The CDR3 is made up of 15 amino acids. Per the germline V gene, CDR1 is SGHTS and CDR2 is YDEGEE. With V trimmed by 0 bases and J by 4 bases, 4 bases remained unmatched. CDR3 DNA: TGTGCCAGCAGCTTGGTACAGGGGCCGTACAATGAGCAGTTCTTC. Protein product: CASSLVQGPYNEQFF.

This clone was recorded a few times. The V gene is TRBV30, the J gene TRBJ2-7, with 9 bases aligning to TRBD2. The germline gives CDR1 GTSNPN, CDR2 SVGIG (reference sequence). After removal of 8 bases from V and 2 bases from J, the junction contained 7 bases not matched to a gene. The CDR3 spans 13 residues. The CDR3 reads CALGLAGTYEQYF. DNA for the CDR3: TGTGCCCTCGGGCTAGCGGGAACCTACGAGCAGTACTTC.

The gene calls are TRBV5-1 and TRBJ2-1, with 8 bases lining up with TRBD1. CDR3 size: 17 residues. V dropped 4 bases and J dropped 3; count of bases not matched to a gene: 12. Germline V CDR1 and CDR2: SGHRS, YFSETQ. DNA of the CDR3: TGCGCCAGCAGCCCGGGCTTACAGGGGGTCTACTACAATGAGCAGTTCTTC. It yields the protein CASSPGLQGVYYNEQFF.

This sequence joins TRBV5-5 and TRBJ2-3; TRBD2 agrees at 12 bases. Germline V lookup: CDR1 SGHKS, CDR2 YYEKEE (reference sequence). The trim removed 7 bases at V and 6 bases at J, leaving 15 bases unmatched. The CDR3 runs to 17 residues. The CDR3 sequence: CASDRGLAGGPRDTQYF. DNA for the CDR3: TGTGCCAGCGACAGGGGCCTAGCGGGGGGGCCTAGGGATACGCAGTATTTT.

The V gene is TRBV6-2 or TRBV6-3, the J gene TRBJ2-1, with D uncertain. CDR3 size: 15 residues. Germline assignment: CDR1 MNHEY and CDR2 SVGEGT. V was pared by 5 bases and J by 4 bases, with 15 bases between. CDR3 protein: CASSPPSGRYNEQFF. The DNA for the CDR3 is TGTGCCAGCAGTCCCCCCTCGGGCCGATACAATGAGCAGTTCTTC.

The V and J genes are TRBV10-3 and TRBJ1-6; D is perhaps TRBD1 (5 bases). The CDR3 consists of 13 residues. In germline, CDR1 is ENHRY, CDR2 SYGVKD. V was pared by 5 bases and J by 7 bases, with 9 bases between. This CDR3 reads CAISQGFNSPLHF. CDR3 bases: TGTGCCATCAGTCAGGGCTTCAATTCACCCCTCCACTTT.

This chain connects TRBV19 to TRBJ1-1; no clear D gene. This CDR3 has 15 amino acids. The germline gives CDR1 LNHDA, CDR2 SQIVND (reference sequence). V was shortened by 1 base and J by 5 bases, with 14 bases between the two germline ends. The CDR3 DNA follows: TGTGCCAGTAGTATAGGCGACTATGCAGAGACTGAAGCTTTCTTT. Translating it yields CASSIGDYAETEAFF.

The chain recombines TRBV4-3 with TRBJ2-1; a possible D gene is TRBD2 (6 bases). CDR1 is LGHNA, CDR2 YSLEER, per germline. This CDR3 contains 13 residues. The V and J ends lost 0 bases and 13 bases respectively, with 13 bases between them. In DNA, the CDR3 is TGCGCCAGCAGCCAAGAAAGGCGGGACCCACAGTTCTTC. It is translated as CASSQERRDPQFF.

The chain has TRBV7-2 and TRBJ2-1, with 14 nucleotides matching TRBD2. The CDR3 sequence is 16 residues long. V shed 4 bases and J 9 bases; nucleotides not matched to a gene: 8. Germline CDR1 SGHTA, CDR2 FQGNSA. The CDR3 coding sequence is TGTGCCAGCAGCTCGGGACTAGCGGGGGTAGAGGGTGAGCAGTTCTTC. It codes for CASSSGLAGVEGEQFF. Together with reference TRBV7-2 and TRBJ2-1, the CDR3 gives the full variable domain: GAGVSQSPSNKVTEKGKDVELRCDPISGHTALYWYRQSLGQGLEFLIYFQGNSAPDKSGLPSDRFSAERTGGSVSTLTIQRTQQEDSAVYLCASSSGLAGVEGEQFFGPGTRLTVL.

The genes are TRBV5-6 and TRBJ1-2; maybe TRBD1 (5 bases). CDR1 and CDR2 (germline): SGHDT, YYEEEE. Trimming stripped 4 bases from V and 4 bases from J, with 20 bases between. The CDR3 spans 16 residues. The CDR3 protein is CASSLTGRGSSYGYTF. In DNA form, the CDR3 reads TGTGCCAGCAGCCTAACGGGACGAGGGAGTAGCTATGGCTACACCTTC.

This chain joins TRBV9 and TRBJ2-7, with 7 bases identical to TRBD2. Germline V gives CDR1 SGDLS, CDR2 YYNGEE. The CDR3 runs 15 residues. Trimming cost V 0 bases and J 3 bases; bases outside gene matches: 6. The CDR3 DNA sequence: TGTGCCAGCAGCGTAGCCTCGCCGGGGGGCTACGAGCAGTACTTC. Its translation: CASSVASPGGYEQYF.

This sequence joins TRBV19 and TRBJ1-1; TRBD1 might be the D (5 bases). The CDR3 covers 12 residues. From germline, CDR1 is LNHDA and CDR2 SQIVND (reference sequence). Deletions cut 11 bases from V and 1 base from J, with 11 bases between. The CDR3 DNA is TGTGCCGACCCGACAGCGAACACTGAAGCTTTCTTT. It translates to CADPTANTEAFF. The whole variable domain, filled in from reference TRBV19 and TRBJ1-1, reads DGGITQSPKYLFRKEGQNVTLSCEQNLNHDAMYWYRQDPGQGLRLIYYSQIVNDFQKGDIAEGYSVSREKKESFPLTVTSAQKNPTAFYLCADPTANTEAFFGQGTRLTVV.

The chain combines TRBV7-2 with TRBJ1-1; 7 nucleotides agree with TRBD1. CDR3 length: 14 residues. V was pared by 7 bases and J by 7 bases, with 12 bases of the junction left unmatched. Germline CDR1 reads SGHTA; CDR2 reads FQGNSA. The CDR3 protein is CASNFRQGGLEAFF. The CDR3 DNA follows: TGTGCCAGCAACTTTAGGCAGGGGGGACTTGAAGCTTTCTTT.

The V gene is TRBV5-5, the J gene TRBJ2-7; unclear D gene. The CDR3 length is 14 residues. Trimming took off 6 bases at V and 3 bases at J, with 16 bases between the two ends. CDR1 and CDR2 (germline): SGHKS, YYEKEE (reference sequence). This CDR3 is CASTISGSFYEQYF. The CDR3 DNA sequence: TGTGCCAGCACAATCTCAGGAAGTTTCTACGAGCAGTACTTC.

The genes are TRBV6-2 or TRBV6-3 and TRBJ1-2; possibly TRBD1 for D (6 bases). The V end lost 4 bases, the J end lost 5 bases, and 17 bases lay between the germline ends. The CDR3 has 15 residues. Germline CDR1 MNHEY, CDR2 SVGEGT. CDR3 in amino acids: CASSSNRVGLYGYTF. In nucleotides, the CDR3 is TGTGCCAGCAGTTCCAACAGGGTTGGGCTTTATGGCTACACCTTC.

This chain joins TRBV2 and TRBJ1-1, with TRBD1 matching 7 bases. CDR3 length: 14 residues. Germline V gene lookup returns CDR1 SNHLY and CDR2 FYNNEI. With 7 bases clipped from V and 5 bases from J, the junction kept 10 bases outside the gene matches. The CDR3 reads CASTAGQTPTEAFF. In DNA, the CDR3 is TGTGCCAGCACCGCGGGACAGACCCCTACTGAAGCTTTCTTT.

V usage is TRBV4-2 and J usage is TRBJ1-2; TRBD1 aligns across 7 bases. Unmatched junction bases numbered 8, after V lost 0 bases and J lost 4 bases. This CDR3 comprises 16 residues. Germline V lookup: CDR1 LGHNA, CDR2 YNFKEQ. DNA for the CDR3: TGTGCCAGCAGCCAAGATGGTACAGGGGCTACCTATGGCTACACCTTC. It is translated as CASSQDGTGATYGYTF.

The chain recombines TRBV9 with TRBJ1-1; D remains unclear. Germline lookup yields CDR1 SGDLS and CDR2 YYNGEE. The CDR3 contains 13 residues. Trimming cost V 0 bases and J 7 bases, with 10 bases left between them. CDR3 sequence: CASSVGAGNEAFF. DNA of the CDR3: TGTGCCAGCAGCGTAGGTGCAGGAAATGAAGCTTTCTTT.

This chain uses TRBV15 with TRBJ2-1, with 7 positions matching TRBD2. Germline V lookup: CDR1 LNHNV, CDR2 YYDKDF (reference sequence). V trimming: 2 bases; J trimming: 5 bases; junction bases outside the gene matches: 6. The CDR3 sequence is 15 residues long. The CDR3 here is CATSRWGGEDNEQFF. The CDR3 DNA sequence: TGTGCCACCAGCAGATGGGGGGGGGAGGACAATGAGCAGTTCTTC.

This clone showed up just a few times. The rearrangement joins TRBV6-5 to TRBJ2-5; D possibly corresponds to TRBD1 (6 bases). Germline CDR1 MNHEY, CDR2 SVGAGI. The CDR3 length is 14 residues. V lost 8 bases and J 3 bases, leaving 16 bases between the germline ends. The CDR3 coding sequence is TGTGCCAGCGGCCGACAGGTCTGGAAAGAGACCCAGTACTTC. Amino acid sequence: CASGRQVWKETQYF.